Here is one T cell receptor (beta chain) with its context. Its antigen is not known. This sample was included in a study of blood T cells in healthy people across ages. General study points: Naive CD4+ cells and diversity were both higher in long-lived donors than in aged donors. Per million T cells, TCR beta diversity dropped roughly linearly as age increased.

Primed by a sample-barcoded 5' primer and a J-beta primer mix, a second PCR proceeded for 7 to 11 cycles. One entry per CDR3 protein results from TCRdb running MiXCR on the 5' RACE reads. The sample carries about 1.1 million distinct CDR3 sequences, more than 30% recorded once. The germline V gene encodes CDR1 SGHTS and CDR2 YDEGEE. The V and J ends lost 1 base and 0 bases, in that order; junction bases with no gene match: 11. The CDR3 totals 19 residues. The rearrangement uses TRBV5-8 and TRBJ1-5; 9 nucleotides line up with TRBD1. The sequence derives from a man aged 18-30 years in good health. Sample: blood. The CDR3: CASSLYKGQGPFSNQPQHF. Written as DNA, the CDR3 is TGTGCCAGCAGCTTGTATAAGGGACAGGGACCCTTTAGCAATCAGCCCCAGCATTTT.